This T cell receptor beta chain is drawn from a study of T cell responses to AZD1222 COVID-19 vaccine. Clones were read by immunoSEQ multiplex PCR, and TCRdb kept only the in-frame ones, dropping some. The sample has some 120,000 clones; around 94% are singletons. The sequencing used peripheral blood, collected on day 0 of AZD1222 vaccination. The sequence came from an adult in good health.

CDR3 residues: CASSLRWPLAGGRAEQYF. CDR3 bases: TGTGCCAGCAGTTTAAGATGGCCGCTAGCGGGAGGGCGGGCCGAGCAGTACTTC. The genes are TRBV28 and TRBJ2-7, with TRBD2 matching over 12 bases. This CDR3 has 18 residues. Trimming removed 2 bases from V and 6 bases from J; junction bases left unmatched: 14. Germline CDR1 MDHEN, CDR2 SYDVKM.